These 21 T cell receptor beta chains originate from one sample sequenced in a study of breast tumors, draining lymph nodes, adjacent tissues. TCRdb re-called the multiplex PCR reads with MiXCR, one entry per CDR3 protein. The sample includes roughly 70,000 distinct CDR3 sequences, 40% to 55% seen only once; the top ten take more than 7.5%. Sequencing was performed on breast tumor tissue. The receptors were gathered from a female donor with breast cancer. Some clones in this sample may be carry-over from other donors' samples.

This clonotype is medium-sized in the sample. The V and J genes are TRBV20-1 and TRBJ2-2, with no clear D. Germline-derived CDR1 and CDR2 are DFQATT and SNEGSKA (reference sequence). There are 13 residues in the CDR3. The V end was cut by 0 bases, the J end by 5 bases, with 7 bases between. The CDR3 DNA is TGCAGTGCTAGAGAATGGCAAACCGGGGAGCTGTTTTTT. Translation: CSAREWQTGELFF.

This clonotype was seen repeatedly, ten times or more. The V and J genes are TRBV20-1 and TRBJ2-7; TRBD2 agrees at 7 bases. CDR3 size: 14 residues. Trimming cost V 3 bases and J 9 bases; bases outside gene matches: 14. Germline CDR1 is DFQATT and CDR2 is SNEGSKA (reference sequence). The CDR3: CSARPLAEGTGQYF. As DNA, the CDR3 is TGCAGTGCTAGGCCCCTAGCGGAAGGGACGGGGCAGTACTTC.

This clonotype has just a few counts. This chain uses TRBV6-1 with TRBJ2-3; D might be TRBD1 (6 bases). CDR3 length equals 15 residues. The germline gives CDR1 MNHNS, CDR2 SASEGT. V shed 5 bases and J shed 2 bases, with 14 bases lying between them. This chain's CDR3 is CASSHGQPSTDTQYF. CDR3 DNA: TGTGCCAGCAGTCACGGACAGCCTTCCACAGATACGCAGTATTTT.

At least ten counts were recorded for this clonotype. Here the CDR3 DNA reads TGTGCCAGCAGCTTAGGGCCCAAAACTTACGAGCAGTACTTC. The encoded protein is CASSLGPKTYEQYF. The rearrangement uses TRBV7-3 and TRBJ2-7, with no clear D. Per germline, CDR1 SGHTA and CDR2 FQGTGA. This CDR3 has 14 residues. Trimming took 2 bases from V and 4 from J, leaving 12 bases between them.

The CDR3 protein is CASSPGQGVSPLHF. CDR3 DNA: TGTGCCAGCAGTCCGGGACAGGGGGTTTCACCCCTCCACTTT. The gene calls are TRBV12-3 or TRBV12-4 and TRBJ1-6, with TRBD1 identical over 11 bases. This CDR3 has 14 amino acids. J lost 9 bases, V lost 5 bases, and 3 bases had no gene match.

This clonotype was counted ten times or more. The chain has TRBV7-9 and TRBJ1-2; 8 bases match TRBD1. The germline V gene encodes CDR1 SEHNR and CDR2 FQNEAQ (reference sequence). The CDR3 sequence is 12 residues long. With 4 bases clipped from V and 6 bases from J, the junction kept 1 base outside the gene matches. Here the CDR3 DNA reads TGTGCCAGCAGCTCAGGGGGCGATGGCTACACCTTC. It yields the protein CASSSGGDGYTF.

The chain combines TRBV20-1 with TRBJ2-1; 11 nucleotides line up with TRBD2. V shed 4 bases and J 4 bases; nucleotides not matched to a gene: 6. The CDR3 extends over 15 amino acids. Looked up from germline, CDR1 is DFQATT and CDR2 is SNEGSKA (reference sequence). The CDR3 spells CSATPTSGDYNEQFF. CDR3 in DNA: TGCAGTGCTACTCCGACTAGCGGGGATTACAATGAGCAGTTCTTC.

The chain couples TRBV30 to TRBJ1-6, with D maybe TRBD1 (5 bases). There are 14 residues in the CDR3. Germline-derived CDR1 and CDR2 are GTSNPN and SVGIG (reference sequence). V lost 4 bases and J 9 bases, leaving 16 bases between the germline ends. The DNA for the CDR3 is TGTGCCTGGACCCCCGGGACCTCCACTTCACCCCTCCACTTT. This gives the protein CAWTPGTSTSPLHF.

At least ten counts were recorded for this clonotype. V is TRBV4-1 and J is TRBJ1-2; 7 bases match TRBD1. The germline gives CDR1 MGHRA, CDR2 YSYEKL. The CDR3 consists of 15 residues. V was clipped by 3 bases and J by 8 bases; unmatched bases: 12. For the CDR3, the DNA is TGCGCCAGCAGCCAGCGATCCGGGACAGCTTTGGGCTACACCTTC. This codes for CASSQRSGTALGYTF.

This clonotype was detected only a few times. The chain couples TRBV20-1 to TRBJ1-4, with D maybe TRBD1 (5 bases). CDR3 length: 14 residues. CDR1 and CDR2 (germline): DFQATT, SNEGSKA (reference sequence). Here the CDR3 reads CSVEDGRGHEELFF. CDR3 DNA sequence: TGCAGCGTTGAAGATGGAAGGGGCCATGAAGAGCTGTTTTTT.

In this sample, this clonotype turned up many times. V and J are TRBV4-2 and TRBJ2-5, with D unresolved. The CDR3 loop spans 11 amino acids. V lost 5 bases to trimming and J lost 1 base, with 2 bases between them. Germline CDR1 and CDR2: LGHNA and YNFKEQ. In nucleotides, the CDR3 is TGTGCCAGCAGCGCCCAAGAGACCCAGTACTTC. Translation: CASSAQETQYF.

V and J are TRBV15 and TRBJ1-5, with D perhaps matching TRBD1 (5 bases). This CDR3 has 12 residues. The V end was cut by 3 bases, the J end by 14 bases, with 14 bases between. Germline CDR1 and CDR2: LNHNV and YYDKDF (reference sequence). The CDR3 coding sequence is TGTGCCACCAGCAGTAGCGGGGGGAGCAAGCATTTT. Translated, it gives CATSSSGGSKHF.

The chain couples TRBV20-1 to TRBJ2-1; D ambiguous. Per the germline V gene, CDR1 is DFQATT and CDR2 is SNEGSKA (reference sequence). The CDR3 spans 11 residues. CDR3 bases: TGCAGCGACCGGACGAGTAATGAGCAGTTCTTC. The encoded protein is CSDRTSNEQFF.

This clonotype was seen many times. This may stem from a read error, because a much larger clone lies one nucleotide away. The chain joins TRBV7-2 to TRBJ2-3; 11 bases line up with TRBD2. The CDR3 covers 17 residues. The germline CDR1 and CDR2 sequences are SGHTA and FQGNSA. In DNA, the CDR3 is TGTGCCAGCAGCTTAGGGCTAGCGGGAGGAAGCACAGATCCGCAGTATTTT. Translating gives CASSLGLAGGSTDPQYF.

There are many counts of this clonotype. The rearrangement links TRBV18 to TRBJ2-5, with a possible D match to TRBD2 (5 bases). CDR3 length: 14 residues. The V gene lost 5 bases and the J gene lost 4 bases, with 14 bases spanning the gap. Germline lookup yields CDR1 KGHSH and CDR2 LQKENI. CDR3 coding DNA: TGTGCCAGCTCAACGCAGGACTGGAGAGAGACCCAGTACTTC. Amino acids: CASSTQDWRETQYF.

This clonotype appeared many times. This chain connects TRBV20-1 to TRBJ2-1; TRBD2 matches 11 bases. This CDR3 has 14 residues. The trim removed 5 bases at V and 5 bases at J, leaving 5 bases unmatched. Germline V lookup: CDR1 DFQATT, CDR2 SNEGSKA (reference sequence). CDR3 in amino acids: CSAARLAGNNEQFF. The CDR3 nucleotides are TGCAGTGCTGCAAGACTAGCGGGAAACAATGAGCAGTTCTTC.

In the case of this clonotype: The junction and the germline gene differ at one end; a read error may be behind it. This chain links TRBV5-8 with TRBJ2-3; D possibly matches TRBD1 or TRBD2 (5 bases each). The CDR3 is 15 residues long. The germline gives CDR1 SGHTS, CDR2 YDEGEE. CDR3 residues: CASSSSGPGTDTQYF. The CDR3 DNA reads TGTGCTAGCAGCTCCTCGGGACCGGGAACAGATACGCAGTATTTT.

At least ten counts were recorded for this clonotype. The chain has TRBV12-3 or TRBV12-4 and TRBJ2-2, with 8 bases identical to TRBD2. J gave up 7 bases and V 3 bases, and 10 bases lay outside the gene matches. There are 16 residues in the CDR3. The CDR3 DNA sequence: TGTGCCAGCAGTTTTCTACCGGGGGGGCCCGGCGGGGAGCTGTTTTTT. It is translated as CASSFLPGGPGGELFF.

This clonotype was detected ten times or more. CDR3 sequence (DNA): TGTGCCAGCATCCAGGGGGGCGCCTACGAGCAGTACTTC. Translating gives CASIQGGAYEQYF. The chain uses TRBV3-2 and TRBJ2-7. TRBV3-2 is a pseudogene. The CDR3 runs to 13 residues.

This clonotype was seen only once. Because the CDR3's place on the DNA is in doubt, the DNA is left out and the CDR3 is given as listed by TCRdb. The chain recombines TRBV9 with TRBJ1-2; TRBD1 is taken as the D call from the table, unchecked against the DNA. The CDR3 numbers 19 amino acids, ends counted. Germline V gene lookup returns CDR1 SGDLS and CDR2 YYNGEE. CDR3 loop: CASSFYICSAPLRAYGYTF.

The chain carries TRBV6-2 or TRBV6-3 and TRBJ2-3; TRBD2 agrees at 9 bases. The germline V gene has CDR1 MNHEY and CDR2 SVGEGT. After removal of 5 bases from V and 4 bases from J, the junction contained 7 bases not matched to a gene. The CDR3 is 15 amino acids. The CDR3 loop is CASSHRGLAADTQYF. The CDR3 DNA follows: TGTGCCAGCAGTCACCGGGGACTAGCAGCAGATACGCAGTATTTT.